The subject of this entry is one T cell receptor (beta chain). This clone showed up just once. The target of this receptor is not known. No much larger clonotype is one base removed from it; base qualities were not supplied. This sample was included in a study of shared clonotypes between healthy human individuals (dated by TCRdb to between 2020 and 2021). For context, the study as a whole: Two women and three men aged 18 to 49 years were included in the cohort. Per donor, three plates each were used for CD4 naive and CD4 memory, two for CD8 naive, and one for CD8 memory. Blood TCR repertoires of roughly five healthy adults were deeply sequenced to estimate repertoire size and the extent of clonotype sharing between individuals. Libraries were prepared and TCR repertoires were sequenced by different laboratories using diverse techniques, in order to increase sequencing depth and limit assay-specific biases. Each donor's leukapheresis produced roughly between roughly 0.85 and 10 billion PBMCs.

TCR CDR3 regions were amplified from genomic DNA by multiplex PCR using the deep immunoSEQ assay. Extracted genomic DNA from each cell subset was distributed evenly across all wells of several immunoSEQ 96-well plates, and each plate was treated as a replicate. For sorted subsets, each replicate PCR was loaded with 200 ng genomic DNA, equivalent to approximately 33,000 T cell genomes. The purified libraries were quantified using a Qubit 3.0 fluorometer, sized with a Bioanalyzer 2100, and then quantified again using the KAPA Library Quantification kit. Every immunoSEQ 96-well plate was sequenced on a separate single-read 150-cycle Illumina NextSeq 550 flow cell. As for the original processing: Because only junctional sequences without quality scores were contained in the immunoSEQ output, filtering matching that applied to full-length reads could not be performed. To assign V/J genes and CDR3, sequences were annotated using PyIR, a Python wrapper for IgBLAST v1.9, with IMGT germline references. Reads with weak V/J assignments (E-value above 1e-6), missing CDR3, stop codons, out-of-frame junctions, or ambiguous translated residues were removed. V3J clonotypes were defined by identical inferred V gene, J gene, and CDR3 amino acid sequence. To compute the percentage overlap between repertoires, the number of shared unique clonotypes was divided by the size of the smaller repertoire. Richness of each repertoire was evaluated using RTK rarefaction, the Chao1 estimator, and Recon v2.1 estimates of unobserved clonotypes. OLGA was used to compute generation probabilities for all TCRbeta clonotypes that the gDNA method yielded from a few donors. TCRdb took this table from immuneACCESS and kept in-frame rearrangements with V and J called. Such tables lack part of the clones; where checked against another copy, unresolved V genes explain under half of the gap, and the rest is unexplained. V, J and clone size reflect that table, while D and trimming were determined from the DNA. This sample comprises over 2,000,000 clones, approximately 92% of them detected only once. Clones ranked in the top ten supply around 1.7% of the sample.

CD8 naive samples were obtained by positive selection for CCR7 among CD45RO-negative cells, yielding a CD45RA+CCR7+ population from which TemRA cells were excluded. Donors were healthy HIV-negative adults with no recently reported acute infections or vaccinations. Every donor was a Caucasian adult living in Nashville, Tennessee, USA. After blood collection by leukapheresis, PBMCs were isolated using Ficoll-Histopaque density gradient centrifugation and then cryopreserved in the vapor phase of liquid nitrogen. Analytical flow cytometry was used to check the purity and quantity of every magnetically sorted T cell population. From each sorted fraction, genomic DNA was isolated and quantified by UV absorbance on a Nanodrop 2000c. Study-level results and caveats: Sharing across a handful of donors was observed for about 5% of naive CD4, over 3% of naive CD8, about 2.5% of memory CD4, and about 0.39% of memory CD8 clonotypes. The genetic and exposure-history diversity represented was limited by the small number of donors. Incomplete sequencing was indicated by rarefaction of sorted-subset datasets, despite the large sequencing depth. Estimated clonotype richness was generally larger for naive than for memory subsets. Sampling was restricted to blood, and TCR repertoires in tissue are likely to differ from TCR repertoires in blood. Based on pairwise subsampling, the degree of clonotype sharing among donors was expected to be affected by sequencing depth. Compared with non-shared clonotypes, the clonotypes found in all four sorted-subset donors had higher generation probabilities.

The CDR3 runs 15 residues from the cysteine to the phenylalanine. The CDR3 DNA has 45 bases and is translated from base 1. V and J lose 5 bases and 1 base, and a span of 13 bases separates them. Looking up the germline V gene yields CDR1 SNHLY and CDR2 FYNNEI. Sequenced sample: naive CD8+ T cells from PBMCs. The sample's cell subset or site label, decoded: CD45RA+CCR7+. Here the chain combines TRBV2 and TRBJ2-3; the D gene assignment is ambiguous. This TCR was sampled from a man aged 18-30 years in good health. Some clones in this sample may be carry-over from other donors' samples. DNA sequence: TGTGCCAGCAGTCCTATCCAACGAGGCACAGATACGCAGTATTTT. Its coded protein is CASSPIQRGTDTQYF.